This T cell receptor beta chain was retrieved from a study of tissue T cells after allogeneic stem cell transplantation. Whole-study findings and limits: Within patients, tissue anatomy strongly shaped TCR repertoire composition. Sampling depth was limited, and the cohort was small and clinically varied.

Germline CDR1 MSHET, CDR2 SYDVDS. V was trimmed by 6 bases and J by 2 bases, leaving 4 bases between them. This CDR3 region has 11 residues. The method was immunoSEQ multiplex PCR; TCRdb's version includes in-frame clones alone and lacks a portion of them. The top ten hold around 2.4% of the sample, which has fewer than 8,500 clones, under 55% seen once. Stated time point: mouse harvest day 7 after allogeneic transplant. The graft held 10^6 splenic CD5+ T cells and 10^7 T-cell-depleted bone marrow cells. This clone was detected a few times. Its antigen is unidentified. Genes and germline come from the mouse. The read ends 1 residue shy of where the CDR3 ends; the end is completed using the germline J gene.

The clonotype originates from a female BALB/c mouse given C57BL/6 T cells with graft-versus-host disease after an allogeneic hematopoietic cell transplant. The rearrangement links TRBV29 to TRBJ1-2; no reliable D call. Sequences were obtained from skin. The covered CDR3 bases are TGTGCTAGCAGGCATAACTCCGACTACACC. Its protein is CASRHNSDYT. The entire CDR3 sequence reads CASRHNSDYTF.